This TCR beta chain was profiled in a study of blood T cell repertoires in COVID-19. Whole-study context: The samples span acute and convalescent COVID-19 from the United States, Italy and Spain. PBMCs, B-cell-depleted T cells, or T cells were the source of the cDNA or gDNA that made up the material.

Sequencing was performed with immunoSEQ multiplex PCR; in TCRdb, only in-frame clones are kept and a portion is missing. Of about 170,000 clones in the sample, 70% to 90% are singletons; the top ten hold over 2%. This CDR3 has 13 amino acids. Germline V gene data show CDR1 as MDHEN and CDR2 as SYDVKM. V lost 2 bases to trimming and J lost 1 base, with 5 bases between them. The sample taken for sequencing was peripheral blood. This sequence joins TRBV28 and TRBJ1-1; D gene unclear. The receptor's source is a man aged 50-60 years who had recovered from COVID-19. CDR3 sequence reads: CASSLPRNTEAFF. CDR3 DNA: TGTGCCAGCAGTTTACCCAGGAACACTGAAGCTTTCTTT.